The sequence of this TCR beta chain was determined in a study of blood T cell repertoires in COVID-19. Study background: Samples of COVID-19 (acute and convalescent) were obtained from the United States, Italy and Spain. T cells, B-cell-depleted T cells, or PBMCs supplied cDNA or gDNA.

Methods used by the authors: Reference gene primer amplification gave nucleated cell count estimates. Using immunoSEQ multiplex PCR, the repertoire was profiled, and TCRdb retains in-frame clones only, with some absent. D and trimming come from the DNA, and the V and J calls and clone size come from that table. The repertoire has about 260,000 clones, 85% to 90% of them found once; the top ten carry 3.5% to 4%. This TCR was recovered from a man in his late teens or twenties with active or convalescent COVID-19. Sample: peripheral blood.

The CDR3 protein is CASSERTPWSLGEQYF. CDR3 in DNA: TGTGCCAGCAGTGAAAGGACTCCCTGGAGCCTTGGCGAGCAGTACTTC. V usage is TRBV6-1 and J usage is TRBJ2-7, with D perhaps matching TRBD2 (5 bases). The CDR3 has 16 residues. Germline V CDR1 and CDR2: MNHNS, SASEGT. V was cut by 2 bases and J by 6 bases, with 20 bases left in between.